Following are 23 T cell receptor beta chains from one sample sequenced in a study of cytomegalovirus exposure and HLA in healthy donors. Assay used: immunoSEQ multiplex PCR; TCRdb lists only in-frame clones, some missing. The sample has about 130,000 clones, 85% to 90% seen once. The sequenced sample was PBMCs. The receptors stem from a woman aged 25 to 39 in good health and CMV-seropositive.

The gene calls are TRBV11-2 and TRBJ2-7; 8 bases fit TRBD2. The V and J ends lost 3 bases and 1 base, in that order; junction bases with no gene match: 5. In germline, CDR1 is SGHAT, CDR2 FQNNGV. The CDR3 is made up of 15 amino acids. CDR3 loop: CASSFVTGGSYEQYF. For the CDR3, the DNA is TGTGCCAGCAGCTTCGTCACGGGGGGGTCCTACGAGCAGTACTTC.

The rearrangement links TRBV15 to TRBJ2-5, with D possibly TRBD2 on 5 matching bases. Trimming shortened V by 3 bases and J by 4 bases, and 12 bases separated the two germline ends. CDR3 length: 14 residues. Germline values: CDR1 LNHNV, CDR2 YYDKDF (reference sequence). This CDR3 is CATSRKYSGETQYF. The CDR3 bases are TGTGCCACCAGCAGGAAATACAGCGGAGAGACCCAGTACTTC.

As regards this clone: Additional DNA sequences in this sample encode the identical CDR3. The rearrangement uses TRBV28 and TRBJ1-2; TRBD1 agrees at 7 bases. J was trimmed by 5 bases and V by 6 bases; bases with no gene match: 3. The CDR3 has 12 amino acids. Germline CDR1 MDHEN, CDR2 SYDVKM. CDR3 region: CASSWTGYGYTF. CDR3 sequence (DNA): TGTGCCAGCAGCTGGACAGGATATGGCTACACCTTC.

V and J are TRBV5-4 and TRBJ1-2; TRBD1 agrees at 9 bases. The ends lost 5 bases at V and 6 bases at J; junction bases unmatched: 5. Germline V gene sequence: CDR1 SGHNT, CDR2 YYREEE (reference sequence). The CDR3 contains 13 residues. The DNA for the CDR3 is TGTGCCAGCAGTTCGGGACAGGGACATGGCTACACCTTC. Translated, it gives CASSSGQGHGYTF.

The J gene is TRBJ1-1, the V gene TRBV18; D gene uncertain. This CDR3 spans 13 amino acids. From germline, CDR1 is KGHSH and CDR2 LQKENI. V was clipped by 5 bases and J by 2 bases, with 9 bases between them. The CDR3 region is CASSVLANTEAFF. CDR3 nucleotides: TGTGCCAGCTCAGTATTGGCCAACACTGAAGCTTTCTTT.

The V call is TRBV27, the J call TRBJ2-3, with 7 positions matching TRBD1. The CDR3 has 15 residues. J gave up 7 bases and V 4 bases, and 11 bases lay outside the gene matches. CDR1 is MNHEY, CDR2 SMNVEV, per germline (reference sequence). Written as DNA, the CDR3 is TGTGCCAGCAGTTCACCGAAGACAGGGTTACATACGCAGTATTTT. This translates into CASSSPKTGLHTQYF.

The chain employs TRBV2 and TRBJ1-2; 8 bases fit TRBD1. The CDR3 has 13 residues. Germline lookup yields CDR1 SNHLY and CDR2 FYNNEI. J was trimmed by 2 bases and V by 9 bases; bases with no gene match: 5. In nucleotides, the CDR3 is TGTGCCAGACAGGGGGGGGGAAACTATGGCTACACCTTC. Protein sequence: CARQGGGNYGYTF.

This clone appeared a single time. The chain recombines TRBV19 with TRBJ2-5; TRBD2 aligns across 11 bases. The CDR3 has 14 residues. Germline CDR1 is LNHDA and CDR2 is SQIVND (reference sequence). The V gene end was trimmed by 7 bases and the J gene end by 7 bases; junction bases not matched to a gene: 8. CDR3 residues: CASTSGLAGGTQYF. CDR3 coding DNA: TGTGCCAGTACGTCCGGACTAGCGGGTGGGACCCAGTACTTC. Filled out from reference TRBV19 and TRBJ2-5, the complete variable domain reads DGGITQSPKYLFRKEGQNVTLSCEQNLNHDAMYWYRQDPGQGLRLIYYSQIVNDFQKGDIAEGYSVSREKKESFPLTVTSAQKNPTAFYLCASTSGLAGGTQYFGPGTRLLVL.

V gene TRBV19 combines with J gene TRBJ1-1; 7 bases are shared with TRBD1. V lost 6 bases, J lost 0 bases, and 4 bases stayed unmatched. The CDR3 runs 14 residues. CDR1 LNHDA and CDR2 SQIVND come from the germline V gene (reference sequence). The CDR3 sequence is CASRRTGMNTEAFF. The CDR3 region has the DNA TGTGCCAGTAGAAGGACAGGTATGAACACTGAAGCTTTCTTT.

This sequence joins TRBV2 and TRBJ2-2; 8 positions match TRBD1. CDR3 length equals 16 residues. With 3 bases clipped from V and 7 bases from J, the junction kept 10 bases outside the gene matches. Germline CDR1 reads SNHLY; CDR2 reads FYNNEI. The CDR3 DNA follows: TGTGCCAGCAGTGATCAGGGGGCAGGAATGGGCGGGGAGCTGTTTTTT. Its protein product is CASSDQGAGMGGELFF.

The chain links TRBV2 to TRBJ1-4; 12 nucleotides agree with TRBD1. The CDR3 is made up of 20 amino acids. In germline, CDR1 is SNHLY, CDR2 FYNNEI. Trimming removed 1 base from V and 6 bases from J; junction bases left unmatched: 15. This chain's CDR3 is CASSEGIYRDRGREDEKLFF. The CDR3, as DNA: TGTGCCAGCAGTGAAGGGATCTACCGGGACAGGGGGCGAGAAGATGAAAAACTGTTTTTT.

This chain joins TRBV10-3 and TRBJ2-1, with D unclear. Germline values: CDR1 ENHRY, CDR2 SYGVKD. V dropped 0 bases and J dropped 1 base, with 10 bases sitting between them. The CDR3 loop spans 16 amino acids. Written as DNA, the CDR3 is TGTGCCATCAGTGAGTCGATACTCCATTCCTACAATGAGCAGTTCTTC. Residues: CAISESILHSYNEQFF.

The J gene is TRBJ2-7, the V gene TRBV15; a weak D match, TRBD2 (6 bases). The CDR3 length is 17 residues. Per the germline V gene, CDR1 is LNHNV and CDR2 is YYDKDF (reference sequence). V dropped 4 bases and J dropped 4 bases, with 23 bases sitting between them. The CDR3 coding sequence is TGTGCCACCAGCACCATGTTTTGGGAGGCAGGGACGTACGAGCAGTACTTC. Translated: CATSTMFWEAGTYEQYF.

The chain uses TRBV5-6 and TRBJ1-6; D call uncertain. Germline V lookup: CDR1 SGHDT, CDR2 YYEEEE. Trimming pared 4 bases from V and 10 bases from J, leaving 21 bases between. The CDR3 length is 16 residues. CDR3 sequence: CASSVDLGEVRSPLHF. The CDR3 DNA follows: TGTGCCAGCAGCGTAGACCTCGGGGAAGTGAGATCACCCCTCCACTTT.

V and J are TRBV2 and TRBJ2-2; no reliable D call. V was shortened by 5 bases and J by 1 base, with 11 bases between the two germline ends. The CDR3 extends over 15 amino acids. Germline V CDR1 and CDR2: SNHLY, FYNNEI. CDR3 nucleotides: TGTGCCAGCAGTCCTACCCTCGGGAACACCGGGGAGCTGTTTTTT. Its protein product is CASSPTLGNTGELFF.

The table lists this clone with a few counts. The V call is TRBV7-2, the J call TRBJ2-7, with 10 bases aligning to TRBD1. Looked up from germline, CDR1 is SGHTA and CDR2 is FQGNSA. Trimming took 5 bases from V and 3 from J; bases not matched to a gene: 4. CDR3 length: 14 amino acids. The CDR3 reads CASSVRDRGYEQYF. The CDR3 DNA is TGTGCCAGCAGCGTCCGGGACAGGGGCTACGAGCAGTACTTC. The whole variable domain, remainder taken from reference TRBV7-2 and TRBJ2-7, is GAGVSQSPSNKVTEKGKDVELRCDPISGHTALYWYRQSLGQGLEFLIYFQGNSAPDKSGLPSDRFSAERTGGSVSTLTIQRTQQEDSAVYLCASSVRDRGYEQYFGPGTRLTVT.

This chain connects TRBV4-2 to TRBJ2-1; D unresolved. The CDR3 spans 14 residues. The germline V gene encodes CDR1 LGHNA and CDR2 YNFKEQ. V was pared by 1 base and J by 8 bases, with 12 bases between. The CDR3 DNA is TGTGCCAGCAGCCAAGTCTCTAGAAGGCATGAGCAGTTCTTC. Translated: CASSQVSRRHEQFF.

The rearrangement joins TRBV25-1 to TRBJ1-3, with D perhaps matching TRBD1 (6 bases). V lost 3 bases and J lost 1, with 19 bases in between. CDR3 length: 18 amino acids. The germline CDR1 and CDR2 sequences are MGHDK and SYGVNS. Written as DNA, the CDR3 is TGTGCCAGCAGTGAGGGGGGGGCCTCCCTAGGGTCTGGAAACACCATATATTTT. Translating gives CASSEGGASLGSGNTIYF.

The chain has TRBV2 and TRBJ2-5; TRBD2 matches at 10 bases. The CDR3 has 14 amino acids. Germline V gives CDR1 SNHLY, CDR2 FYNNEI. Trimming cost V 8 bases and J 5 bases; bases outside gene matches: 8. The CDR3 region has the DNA TGTGCCAGCCCTGCTACTAGCGGGGAGGAGACCCAGTACTTC. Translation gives CASPATSGEETQYF.

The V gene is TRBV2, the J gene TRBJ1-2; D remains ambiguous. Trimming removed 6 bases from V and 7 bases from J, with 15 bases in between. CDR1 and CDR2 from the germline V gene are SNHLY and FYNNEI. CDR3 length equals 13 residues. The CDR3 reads CASSPREPVGYTF. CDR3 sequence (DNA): TGTGCCAGCAGCCCGAGAGAGCCGGTTGGCTACACCTTC.

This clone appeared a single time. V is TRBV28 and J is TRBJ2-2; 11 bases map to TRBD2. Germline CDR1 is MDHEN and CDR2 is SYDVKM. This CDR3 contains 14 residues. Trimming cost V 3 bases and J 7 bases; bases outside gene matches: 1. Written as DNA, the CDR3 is TGTGCCAGCAGTTTCGGACTAGCGGGCGGGGAGCTGTTTTTT. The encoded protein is CASSFGLAGGELFF.

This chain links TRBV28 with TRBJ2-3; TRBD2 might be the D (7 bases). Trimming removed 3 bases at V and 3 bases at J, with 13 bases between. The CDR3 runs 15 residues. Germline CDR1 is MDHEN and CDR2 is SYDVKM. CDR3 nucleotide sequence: TGTGCCAGCAGTTTGCGGGGGCGGCGAACAGATACGCAGTATTTT. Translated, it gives CASSLRGRRTDTQYF.

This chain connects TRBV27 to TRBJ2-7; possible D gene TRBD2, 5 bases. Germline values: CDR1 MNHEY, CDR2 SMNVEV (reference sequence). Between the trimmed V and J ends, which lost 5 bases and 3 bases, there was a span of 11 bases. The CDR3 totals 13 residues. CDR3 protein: CASSTLAGYEQYF. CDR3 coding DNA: TGTGCCAGCAGTACCCTTGCGGGCTACGAGCAGTACTTC.